This T cell receptor beta chain was captured in a study of cytomegalovirus exposure and HLA in healthy donors. Study-wide findings and caveats: The authors enumerated some 160 TCR beta chains as linked to cytomegalovirus.

Points on this clone: The antigen is unknown.

The CDR3 totals 17 residues. CDR1 is MRHNA and CDR2 is SNTAGT in the germline V gene. V shed 3 bases and J 7 bases; nucleotides not matched to a gene: 13. The primer mix had 60 Vbeta and 13 Jbeta primers. Sequencing used immunoSEQ multiplex PCR; TCRdb keeps in-frame clones, though not all of them. The repertoire holds about 200,000 clones, with approximately 78% as singletons. The TCR was taken from a woman in her 30s in good health and CMV-seropositive. The chain is built from TRBV6-4 and TRBJ1-4; 8 positions agree with TRBD1. Sequences were obtained from PBMCs. The CDR3 DNA is TGTGCCAGCAGTGATCGGACCGACAGGGGACTTCGTGAAAAACTGTTTTTT. It yields the protein CASSDRTDRGLREKLFF.